The clone carrying this TCR beta chain was detected only a few times. cDNA molecules, individually, were tagged with unique molecular identifiers. TCRdb called the 5' RACE reads again in MiXCR, with one record for every CDR3 protein. This table holds about 35,000 distinct CDR3 sequences, 3.5% to 5% found once. V was clipped by 7 bases and J by 2 bases, with 9 bases between them. CDR1 and CDR2 (germline): SNHLY, FYNNEI. The CDR3 spans 13 residues. This sample was taken from a study of early T cells in non-severe SARS-CoV-2 infection. Study-level information: Chains were unpaired, as sequencing was done on bulk RNA from unsorted whole blood.

The chain couples TRBV2 to TRBJ1-3; D is possibly TRBD1 (5 bases). Sequencing used whole blood. This receptor was obtained from an adult who was a healthcare worker with PCR-confirmed SARS-CoV-2 infection or an uninfected control (not recorded which). In DNA form, the CDR3 reads TGTGCCAGCATGCGGGGCCCTGGAAACACCATATATTTT. This codes for CASMRGPGNTIYF.